This T cell receptor beta chain was documented in a study of regulatory T cells in long-lasting Graves disease. The table lists this clonotype with many counts. Regarding time point: newly diagnosed GD, antithyroid drugs for less than 3 months. Construction of the TCR library relied on RNA isolated from PBMCs. The authors built TCR beta libraries using iRepertoire HTBI primers and Arm-PCR of CDR3 regions. Each CDR3 protein gets one entry after TCRdb re-called the multiplex PCR reads with MiXCR. The sample holds 300,000 to 400,000 distinct CDR3 sequences, around 15% seen once. These data also formed part of another study, on T cells in Graves' hyperthyroidism and ophthalmopathy. This second study notes: Patients were excluded because of uncontrolled infection, other autoimmune disease, pregnancy or lactation.

This sequence was found in a middle-aged man with Graves disease. Sequenced material: peripheral blood mononuclear cells (PBMCs), taken at new diagnosis, from a patient treated with antithyroid drugs.

This CDR3 is CASGQGTNEKLFF. The CDR3 nucleotides are TGCGCCAGCGGGCAGGGCACTAATGAAAAACTGTTTTTT. The chain combines TRBV5-1 with TRBJ1-4, with a weak D call TRBD1 (5 bases). The CDR3 is 13 amino acids. Trimming took off 7 bases at V and 2 bases at J, with 9 bases between the two ends. Germline V CDR1 and CDR2: SGHRS, YFSETQ. The whole variable domain, remainder taken from reference TRBV5-1 and TRBJ1-4, is KAGVTQTPRYLIKTRGQQVTLSCSPISGHRSVSWYQQTPGQGLQFLFEYFSETQRNKGNFPGRFSGRQFSNSRSEMNVSTLELGDSALYLCASGQGTNEKLFFGSGTQLSVL.